These 9 T cell receptor beta chains originate from one sample sequenced in a study of T cell responses to AZD1222 COVID-19 vaccine. Produced via immunoSEQ multiplex PCR; TCRdb's table is partial and in-frame only. Among roughly 58,000 clones, about 88% were seen once, and the ten largest hold 6% to 7.5%. Source: peripheral blood, taken 28 days after the second AZD1222 dose. The source of these receptors is an adult who received the AZD1222 COVID-19 vaccine.

The rearrangement joins TRBV6-5 to TRBJ2-1, with a possible D match to TRBD2 (6 bases). The CDR3 has 13 residues. Germline V gene sequence: CDR1 MNHEY, CDR2 SVGAGI. Trimming stripped 6 bases from V and 7 bases from J, with 13 bases between. The CDR3 DNA reads as TGTGCCAGCAGACTAGCAGGCGAAAATGAGCAGTTCTTC. Its translation: CASRLAGENEQFF.

This chain links TRBV5-1 with TRBJ2-3; D might be TRBD1 or TRBD2, each matching 5 bases. With 0 bases removed from V and 2 bases from J, the gap between germline ends came to 13 bases. There are 16 residues in the CDR3. The germline gives CDR1 SGHRS, CDR2 YFSETQ. In DNA form, the CDR3 reads TGCGCCAGCAGCTTGGGACGGGACCGAGCCACAGATACGCAGTATTTT. Translated: CASSLGRDRATDTQYF.

The gene calls are TRBV10-3 and TRBJ1-6; D call uncertain. The CDR3 sequence is 14 residues long. The germline V gene has CDR1 ENHRY and CDR2 SYGVKD. The V gene lost 0 bases and the J gene lost 6 bases, with 6 bases spanning the gap. The CDR3 sequence: CAISESGANSPLHF. CDR3 coding DNA: TGTGCCATCAGTGAGTCGGGAGCTAATTCACCCCTCCACTTT.

The chain combines TRBV5-6 with TRBJ2-7; a weak D match, TRBD1 (6 bases). This CDR3 is built from 15 residues. Trimming removed 6 bases at V and 9 bases at J, with 25 bases between. The germline CDR1 and CDR2 sequences are SGHDT and YYEEEE. Here the CDR3 reads CASTVWGTTAFRQYF. CDR3 DNA: TGTGCCAGCACCGTCTGGGGGACAACCGCTTTTAGGCAGTACTTC. The complete variable domain, with remaining parts taken from reference TRBV5-6 and TRBJ2-7, reads DAGVTQSPTHLIKTRGQQVTLRCSPKSGHDTVSWYQQALGQGPQFIFQYYEEEERQRGNFPDRFSGHQFPNYSSELNVNALLLGDSALYLCASTVWGTTAFRQYFGPGTRLTVT.

The CDR3 bases are TGCGCCACAAAGGACCGGACAGGGAACTATGGCTACACCTTC. This sequence encodes CATKDRTGNYGYTF. V gene TRBV10-2 combines with J gene TRBJ1-2; 8 bases are shared with TRBD1. The germline CDR1 and CDR2 sequences are WSHSY and SAAADI. This CDR3 region has 14 residues. The V gene end was trimmed by 10 bases and the J gene end by 2 bases; junction bases not matched to a gene: 9.

This rearrangement joins TRBV11-2 to TRBJ2-7, with 10 bases that match TRBD1. The CDR3 is 15 amino acids. With 5 bases clipped from V and 2 bases from J, the junction kept 6 bases outside the gene matches. Germline values: CDR1 SGHAT, CDR2 FQNNGV. In nucleotides, the CDR3 is TGTGCCAGCAGCCCAGAGGACAGGGGGACCTACGAGCAGTACTTC. This translates into CASSPEDRGTYEQYF.

The rearrangement joins TRBV11-2 to TRBJ2-7; D is uncertain. V lost 0 bases, J lost 6 bases, and 6 bases lay in between. Germline V lookup: CDR1 SGHAT, CDR2 FQNNGV. The CDR3 extends over 12 amino acids. CDR3 region: CASSLDGREQYF. CDR3 bases: TGTGCCAGCAGCTTAGACGGGCGCGAGCAGTACTTC.

The V gene is TRBV18, the J gene TRBJ2-7; the match to TRBD2 covers 15 bases. CDR3 length: 18 amino acids. With V trimmed by 4 bases and J by 3 bases, 10 bases remained unmatched. Per the germline V gene, CDR1 is KGHSH and CDR2 is LQKENI. Here the CDR3 reads CASSLSEPGLAGGYEQYF. CDR3 nucleotides: TGTGCCAGCTCACTCTCCGAACCGGGACTAGCGGGAGGCTACGAGCAGTACTTC.

V and J are TRBV3-1 (or the pseudogene TRBV3-2) and TRBJ2-1, with 8 bases matching TRBD2. The CDR3 is made up of 16 amino acids. With 2 bases clipped from V and 5 bases from J, the junction kept 8 bases outside the gene matches. Germline loops: CDR1 LGHDT, CDR2 YNNKEL (reference sequence). This CDR3 reads CASSQLSGSRNNEQFF. The CDR3 coding sequence is TGTGCCAGCAGCCAACTAAGCGGGAGTCGAAACAATGAGCAGTTCTTC.